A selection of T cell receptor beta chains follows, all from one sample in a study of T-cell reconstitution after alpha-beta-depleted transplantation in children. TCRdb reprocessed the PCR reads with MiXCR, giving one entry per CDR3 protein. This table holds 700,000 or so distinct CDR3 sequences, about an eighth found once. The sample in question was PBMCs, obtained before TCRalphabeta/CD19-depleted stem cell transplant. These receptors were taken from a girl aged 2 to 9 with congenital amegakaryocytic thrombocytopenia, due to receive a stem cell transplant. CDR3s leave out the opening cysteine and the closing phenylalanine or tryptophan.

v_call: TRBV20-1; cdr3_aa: SAVSVGVSLH
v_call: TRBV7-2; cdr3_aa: ASSFVGGTGLAF
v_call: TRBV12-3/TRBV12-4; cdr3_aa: ASSLSGRVGNEQF
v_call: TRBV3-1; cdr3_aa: ASSQPGTAEQY
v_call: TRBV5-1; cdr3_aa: ASSLAGQANNEQF
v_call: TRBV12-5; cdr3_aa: ASGQEWREGSYEQY
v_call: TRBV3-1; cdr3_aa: ASSPNFEGTYEQY
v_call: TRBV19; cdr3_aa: ASSTGLGRNSPLH
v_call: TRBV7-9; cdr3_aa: ASSLGTSYNEQF
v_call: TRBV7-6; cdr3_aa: ASSPPGTGHEQY
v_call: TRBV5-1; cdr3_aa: ASSSGLARTYEQY
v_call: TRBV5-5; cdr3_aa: ASSWDPLSTDTQY
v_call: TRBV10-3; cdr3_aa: AVLAGVRNEQF
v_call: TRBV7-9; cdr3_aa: ASSMTGANVLT
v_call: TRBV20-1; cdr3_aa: SARDPARGRIQPQH
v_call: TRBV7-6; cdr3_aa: ASSLASASGSIEQY
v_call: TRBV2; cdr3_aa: ASTLPRTGGSETQY
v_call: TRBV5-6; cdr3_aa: ASSTGRNSGANVLT
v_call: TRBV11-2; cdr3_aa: ATSWEGTDTQY
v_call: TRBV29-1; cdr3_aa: SVEGLAGTGELF
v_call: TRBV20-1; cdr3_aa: SARIGAGVAYTQY
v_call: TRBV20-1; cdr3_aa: SARMILYNEQF
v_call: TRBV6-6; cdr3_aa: ATGQEKLF
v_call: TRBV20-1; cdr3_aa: SARPALSGPYNEQF
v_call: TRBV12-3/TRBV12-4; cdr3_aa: ASTRTEYEQF
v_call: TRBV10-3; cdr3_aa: AVSGRDIYNEQF
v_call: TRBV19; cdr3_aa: ASTQPRGRENTEAF
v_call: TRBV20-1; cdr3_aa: SAGKGRNTEAF
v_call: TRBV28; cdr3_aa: ASSFKLQAVHSYEQY
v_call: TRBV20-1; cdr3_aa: SAERVGFYGYT
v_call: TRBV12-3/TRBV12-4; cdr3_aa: ASSPYTTGNGYT
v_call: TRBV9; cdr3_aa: ASSIDLSSGNTIY
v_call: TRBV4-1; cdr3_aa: ASSPTREENYGSYEQY
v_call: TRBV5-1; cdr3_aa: ASSLAGRESGELF
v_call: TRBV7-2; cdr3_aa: ASSQNTAGAGEQF
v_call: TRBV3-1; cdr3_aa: ASSQLLARYNEQF
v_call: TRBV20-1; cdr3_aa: SALKSREGPQY
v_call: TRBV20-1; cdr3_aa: SARAGGTTDTQY